This T cell receptor (beta chain) comes out of a study of OX40 agonist ivuxolimab in advanced cancers. Across the study: 30% to 40% of patients had received prior checkpoint inhibitor therapy.

The method was immunoSEQ multiplex PCR; TCRdb's version includes in-frame clones alone and lacks a portion of them. The repertoire consists of about 100,000 clones, with less than 95% occurring once and the leading ten covering about 0.29%. The germline V gene has CDR1 MNHEY and CDR2 SMNVEV (reference sequence). V lost 3 bases and J lost 8, with 13 bases in between. The CDR3 is 13 residues long. This clonotype was sampled from an adult with an advanced solid tumor such as melanoma, head and neck, liver or kidney cancer. The sequencing here drew on CD4+ or CD8+ T cells sorted from blood, taken in a trial of the OX40 agonist ivuxolimab. The genes are TRBV27 and TRBJ1-2; D ambiguous. CDR3 coding DNA: TGTGCCAGCAGTTTTCAAGGGTGGATGGGCTACACCTTC. It is translated as CASSFQGWMGYTF.